The entry below describes one TCR beta chain. The data were taken from a study of Ad26.COV2.S vaccination and SARS-CoV-2 variants. Study context: Donor allocation was to the COV1001 Ad26.COV2.S trial arm.

The treatment was: some 19 received Ad26.COV2.S at low or high dose, single or two shots; roughly five received placebo; per-sample allocation not given. Sample collection was performed on day 63 after the first vaccine or placebo injection. Donation was by an adult aged 18-55 years who was in Boston. Sequenced by immunoSEQ multiplex PCR; TCRdb stores in-frame clones only, minus some. The profile shows 380,000 or so clones, around 88% of them singletons. Germline CDR1 and CDR2: LNHDA and SQIVND (reference sequence). The CDR3 contains 16 residues. The V end lost 5 bases, the J end lost 0 bases, and 11 bases lay between the germline ends.

V gene TRBV19 combines with J gene TRBJ2-6; D possibly corresponds to TRBD1 (5 bases). The material was peripheral blood, obtained in a trial of Ad26.COV2.S vaccine versus placebo. The receptor's source is a person between 18 and 60 years old who received the Ad26.COV2.S COVID-19 vaccine or a placebo. The CDR3 DNA follows: TGTGCCAGTAGTCGGAGACAGAACTCTGGGGCCAACGTCCTGACTTTC. It translates to CASSRRQNSGANVLTF.